This T cell receptor (beta chain) was sequenced in a study of Ad26.COV2.S vaccination and SARS-CoV-2 variants (dated by TCRdb to the early 2020s). Turning to the overall study: Vaccine-arm donors were drawn from COV1001, a multicentre, randomized, double-blind, placebo-controlled phase I-IIa trial of Ad26.COV2.S in healthy adults. Ad26.COV2.S was given intramuscularly at 5x10^10 or 1x10^11 viral particles, as a single shot or as two shots 56 days apart. TCRbeta repertoire sequencing was used to assess the specificity and breadth of SARS-CoV-2-reactive T cell receptors after Ad26.COV2.S vaccination. The TCR-sequenced set comprised about 32 samples: about 19 Ad26.COV2.S vaccine recipients, 5 placebo recipients and 8 SARS-CoV-2 convalescent individuals. Participants in the trial were split at random into five groups of five each, receiving low-dose or high-dose Ad26.COV2.S once or twice, or else placebo on both occasions. Investigators did not know the trial group allocation while performing experiments and assessing outcomes. Results the study describes overall, beyond this receptor: The study lacked the statistical power to compare responses across vaccine doses or regimens. It was noted by the authors that total T cell responses may have been underestimated by the TCR breadth and depth analyses. After vaccination, spike-specific CD8+ and CD4+ T cell responses were reported to show substantial breadth. Spike-specific TCR breadth was higher in Ad26.COV2.S recipients than in placebo recipients (P = 0.0014). Vaccine and placebo recipients had similar non-spike TCR breadth, a finding consistent with the vaccine containing only spike.

TCRbeta CDR3 regions were sequenced with the immunoSEQ Assay. After extraction, genomic DNA underwent amplification by bias-controlled multiplex PCR, followed by high-throughput sequencing. On the authors' methods: To quantify the absolute abundance of every unique TCRbeta CDR3 region, sequences were collapsed and filtered. T cell fraction was estimated by normalizing TCRbeta template counts to usable DNA, with usable DNA measured through amplification of reference genes found in all nucleated cells. Repertoire TCRs were annotated as SARS-CoV-2-specific by exact matching of V gene, CDR3 amino acid sequence and J gene to a known reactive TCR set. The reference SARS-CoV-2 TCR set was derived from MIRA and filtered for enrichment in COVID-19-positive ImmuneCODE repertoires, a step that removed public or cross-reactive TCRs. Drawing on the MIRA antigens, annotated TCRs were analysed further at the level of specific ORF or position within ORF. Depth was the summed frequency of annotated unique rearrangements, while breadth was defined as annotated unique rearrangements over total unique productive rearrangements. Two-sided Wilcoxon rank-sum tests were used to compare TCR breadth between groups. TCRdb re-hosts the immuneACCESS table, in-frame sequences only. Its copies lack some clones; in the studies checked, an unresolved V gene accounts for under half of them, and the cause for the rest is not known. V, J and clone size are taken as reported in that table, and D and trimming were inferred from the DNA itself. In this sample the table shows approximately 400,000 clones, around 83% of which occur a single time. The ten largest clones capture roughly 3.3% of the sample.

On this clone: There is no known antigen for this receptor. No clone much larger than this one lies a single base away; base qualities are absent.

Reading the label with the study, this specimen's treatment or condition is: roughly 18 received Ad26.COV2.S at low or high dose, single or two shots; roughly five received placebo; per-sample allocation not given. Repertoires of vaccine and placebo recipients were sequenced from samples collected on day 63 after the first injection. In Cohort 1b, around 23 adults aged 18-55 years were enrolled at a single site in Boston, USA, between 29 July and 7 August 2020. Ad26.COV2.S was a replication-incompetent adenovirus type 26 vector expressing a prefusion-stabilized SARS-CoV-2 spike protein from the original Wuhan strain. This clonotype was sampled from a person between 18 and 65 years old who received the Ad26.COV2.S COVID-19 vaccine or a placebo. The specimen was peripheral blood, collected in a trial of Ad26.COV2.S vaccine versus placebo.

The CDR3 region: CASSLSLASGNTIYF. At the DNA level, the sequence is TGTGCCAGCAGTTTGTCGTTGGCCTCTGGAAACACCATATATTTT. The V and J segments used are TRBV28 and TRBJ1-3; the D gene cannot be named for sure. The CDR1 and CDR2 encoded by the germline V gene are MDHEN and SYDVKM. Measured from the cysteine to the phenylalanine, the CDR3 is 15 residues long. The read is trimmed to its CDR3 DNA, 45 bases read in frame from base 1. V is reduced by 3 bases and J by 0 bases, leaving a spacing of 9 bases between them.